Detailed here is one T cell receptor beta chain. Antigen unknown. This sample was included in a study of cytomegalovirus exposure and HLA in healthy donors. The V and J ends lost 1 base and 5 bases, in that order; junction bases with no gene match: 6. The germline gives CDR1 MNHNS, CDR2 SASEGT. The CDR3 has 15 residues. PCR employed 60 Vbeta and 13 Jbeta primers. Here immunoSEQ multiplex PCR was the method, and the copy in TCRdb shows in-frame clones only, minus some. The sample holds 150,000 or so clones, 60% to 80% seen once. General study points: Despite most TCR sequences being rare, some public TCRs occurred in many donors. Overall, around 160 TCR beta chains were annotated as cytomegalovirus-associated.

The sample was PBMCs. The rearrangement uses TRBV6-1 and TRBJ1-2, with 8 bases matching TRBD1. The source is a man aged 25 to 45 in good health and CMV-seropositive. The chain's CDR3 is CASSEGAGGPYGYTF. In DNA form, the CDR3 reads TGTGCCAGCAGTGAAGGGGCAGGGGGCCCGTATGGCTACACCTTC.